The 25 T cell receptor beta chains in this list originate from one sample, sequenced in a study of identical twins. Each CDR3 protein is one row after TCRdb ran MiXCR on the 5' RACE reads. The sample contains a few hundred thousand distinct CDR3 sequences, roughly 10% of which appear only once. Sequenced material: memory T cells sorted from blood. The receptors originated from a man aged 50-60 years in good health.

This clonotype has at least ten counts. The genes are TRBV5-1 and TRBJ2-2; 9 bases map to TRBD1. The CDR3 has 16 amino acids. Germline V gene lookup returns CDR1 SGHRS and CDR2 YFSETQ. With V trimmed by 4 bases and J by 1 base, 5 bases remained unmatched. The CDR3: CASSPGTGLNTGELFF. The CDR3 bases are TGCGCCAGCAGCCCAGGGACAGGGCTGAACACCGGGGAGCTGTTTTTT. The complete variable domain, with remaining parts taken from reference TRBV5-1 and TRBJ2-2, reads KAGVTQTPRYLIKTRGQQVTLSCSPISGHRSVSWYQQTPGQGLQFLFEYFSETQRNKGNFPGRFSGRQFSNSRSEMNVSTLELGDSALYLCASSPGTGLNTGELFFGEGSRLTVL.

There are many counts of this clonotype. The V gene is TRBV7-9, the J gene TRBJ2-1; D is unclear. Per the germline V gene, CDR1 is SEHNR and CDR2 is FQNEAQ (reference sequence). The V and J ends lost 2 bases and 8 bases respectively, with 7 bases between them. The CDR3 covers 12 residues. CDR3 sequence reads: CASSLFSDEQFF. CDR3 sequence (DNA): TGTGCCAGCAGCTTATTTAGTGATGAGCAGTTCTTC.

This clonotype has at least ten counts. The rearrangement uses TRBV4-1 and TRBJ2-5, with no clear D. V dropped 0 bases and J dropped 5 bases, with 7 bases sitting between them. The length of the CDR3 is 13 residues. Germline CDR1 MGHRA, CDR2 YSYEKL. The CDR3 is CASSQDRSETQYF. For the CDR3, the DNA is TGCGCCAGCAGCCAAGACCGCAGTGAGACCCAGTACTTC.

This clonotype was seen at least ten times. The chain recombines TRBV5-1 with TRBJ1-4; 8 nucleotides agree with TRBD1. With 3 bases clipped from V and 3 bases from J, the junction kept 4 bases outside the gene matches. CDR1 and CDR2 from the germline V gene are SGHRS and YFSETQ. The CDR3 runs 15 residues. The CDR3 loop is CASSYDRGANEKLFF. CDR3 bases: TGCGCCAGCAGCTATGACAGGGGAGCTAATGAAAAACTGTTTTTT.

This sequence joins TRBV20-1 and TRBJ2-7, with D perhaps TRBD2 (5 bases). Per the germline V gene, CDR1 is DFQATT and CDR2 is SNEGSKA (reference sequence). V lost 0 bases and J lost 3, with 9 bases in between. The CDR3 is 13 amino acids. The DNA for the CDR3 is TGCAGTGCTAGAGAAGGACTCTTCTACGAGCAGTACTTC. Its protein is CSAREGLFYEQYF.

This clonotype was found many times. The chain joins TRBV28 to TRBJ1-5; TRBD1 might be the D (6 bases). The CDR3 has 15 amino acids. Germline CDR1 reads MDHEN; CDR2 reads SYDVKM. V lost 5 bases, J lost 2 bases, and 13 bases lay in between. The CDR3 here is CASSRQASGNQPQHF. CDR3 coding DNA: TGTGCCAGCAGTCGACAGGCGTCCGGCAATCAGCCCCAGCATTTT.

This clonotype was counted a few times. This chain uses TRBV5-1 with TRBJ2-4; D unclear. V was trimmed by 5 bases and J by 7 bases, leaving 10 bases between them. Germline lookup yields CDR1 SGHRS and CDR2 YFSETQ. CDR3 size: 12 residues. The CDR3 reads CASSHDGNIQYF. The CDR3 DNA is TGCGCCAGCAGTCATGACGGTAACATTCAGTACTTC.

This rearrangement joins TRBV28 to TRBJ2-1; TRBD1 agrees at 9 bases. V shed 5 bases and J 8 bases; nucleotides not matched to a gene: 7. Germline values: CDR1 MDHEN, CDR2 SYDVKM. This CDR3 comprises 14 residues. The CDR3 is CASSRDRVLHEQFF. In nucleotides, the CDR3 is TGTGCCAGCAGTCGGGACAGGGTACTTCATGAGCAGTTCTTC.

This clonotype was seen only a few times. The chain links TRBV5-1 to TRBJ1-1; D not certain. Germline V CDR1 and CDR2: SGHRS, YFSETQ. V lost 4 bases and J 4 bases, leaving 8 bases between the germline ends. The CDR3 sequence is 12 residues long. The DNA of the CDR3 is TGCGCCAGCAGCAGGCCTGGCACTGAAGCTTTCTTT. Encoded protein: CASSRPGTEAFF.

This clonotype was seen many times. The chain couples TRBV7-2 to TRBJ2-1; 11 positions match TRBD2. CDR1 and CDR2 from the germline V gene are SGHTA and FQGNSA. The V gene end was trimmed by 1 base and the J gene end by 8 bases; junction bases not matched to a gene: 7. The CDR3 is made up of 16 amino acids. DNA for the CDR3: TGTGCCAGCAGCTTAGTGACTAGCGGGGTGGGGTATGAGCAGTTCTTC. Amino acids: CASSLVTSGVGYEQFF.

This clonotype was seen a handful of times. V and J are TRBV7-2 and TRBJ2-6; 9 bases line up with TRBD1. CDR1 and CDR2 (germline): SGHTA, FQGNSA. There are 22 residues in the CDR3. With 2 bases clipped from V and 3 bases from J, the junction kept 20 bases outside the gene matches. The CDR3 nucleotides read TGTGCCAGCAGCTTATTTTCTGTTTGGGCTGGGGACAGGGAAAGTGGGGCCAACGTCCTGACTTTC. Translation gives CASSLFSVWAGDRESGANVLTF.

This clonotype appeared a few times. This chain's CDR3 is CASRFRQAPGELFF. CDR3 coding DNA: TGTGCCAGCAGATTTAGACAGGCCCCCGGGGAGCTGTTTTTT. The chain carries TRBV6-2 or TRBV6-3 and TRBJ2-2, with D possibly matching TRBD1 (6 bases). Germline V gives CDR1 MNHEY, CDR2 SVGEGT. The CDR3 loop spans 14 amino acids. V was clipped by 6 bases and J by 6 bases, with 14 bases between them.

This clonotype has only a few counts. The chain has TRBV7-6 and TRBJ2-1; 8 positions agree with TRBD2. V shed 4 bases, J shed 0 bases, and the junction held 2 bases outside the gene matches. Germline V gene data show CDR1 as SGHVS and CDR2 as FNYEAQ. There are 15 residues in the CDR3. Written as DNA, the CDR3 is TGTGCCAGCAGCTCCGGGACTAGCTCCTACAATGAGCAGTTCTTC. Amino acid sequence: CASSSGTSSYNEQFF.

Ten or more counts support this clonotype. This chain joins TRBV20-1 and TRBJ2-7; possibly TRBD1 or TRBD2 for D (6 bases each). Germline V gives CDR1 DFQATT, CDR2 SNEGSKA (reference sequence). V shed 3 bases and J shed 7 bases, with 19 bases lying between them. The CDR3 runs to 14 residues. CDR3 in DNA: TGCAGTGCTAGTAAACGGGGGCCCTTGGCGGAGCAGTACTTC. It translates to CSASKRGPLAEQYF.

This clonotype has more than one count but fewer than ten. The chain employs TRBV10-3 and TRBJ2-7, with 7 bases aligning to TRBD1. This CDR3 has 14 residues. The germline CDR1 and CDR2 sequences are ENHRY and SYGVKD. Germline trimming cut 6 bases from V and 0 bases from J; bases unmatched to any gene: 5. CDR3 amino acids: CAIRGDSSSYEQYF. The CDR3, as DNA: TGTGCCATCAGGGGGGACAGTAGCTCCTACGAGCAGTACTTC.

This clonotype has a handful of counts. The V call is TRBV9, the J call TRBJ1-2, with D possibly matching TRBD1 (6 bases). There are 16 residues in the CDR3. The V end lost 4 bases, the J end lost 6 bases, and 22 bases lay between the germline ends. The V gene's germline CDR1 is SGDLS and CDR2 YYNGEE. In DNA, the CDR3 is TGTGCCAGCAGCCCAACGTGGGGTGGGGGCGCCCATGGCTACACCTTC. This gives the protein CASSPTWGGGAHGYTF.

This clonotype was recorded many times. The chain's CDR3 is CASSSWGASENTQYF. The CDR3 coding sequence is TGCGCCAGCAGCTCCTGGGGAGCTTCGGAGAATACGCAGTATTTT. This chain joins TRBV5-1 and TRBJ2-3; the D gene is possibly TRBD2 (5 bases). The germline gives CDR1 SGHRS, CDR2 YFSETQ. The CDR3 totals 15 residues. Trimming cost V 3 bases and J 7 bases, with 18 bases left between them.

The CDR3 sequence: CASSRTSPTGAYNEQFF. The CDR3 bases are TGTGCCAGCAGCCGGACTAGCCCAACCGGCGCCTACAATGAGCAGTTCTTC. The chain recombines TRBV12-3 or TRBV12-4 with TRBJ2-1, with TRBD2 matching over 8 bases. This CDR3 region has 17 residues. The ends lost 6 bases at V and 2 bases at J; junction bases unmatched: 12.

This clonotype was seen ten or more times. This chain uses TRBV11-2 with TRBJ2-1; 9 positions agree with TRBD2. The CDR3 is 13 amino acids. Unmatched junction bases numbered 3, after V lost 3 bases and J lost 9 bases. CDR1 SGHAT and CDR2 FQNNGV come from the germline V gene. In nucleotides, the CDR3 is TGTGCCAGCAGCTTTAGCGGGAGAGGTGAGCAGTTCTTC. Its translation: CASSFSGRGEQFF. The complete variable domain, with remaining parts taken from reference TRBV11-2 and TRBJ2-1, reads EAGVAQSPRYKIIEKRQSVAFWCNPISGHATLYWYQQILGQGPKLLIQFQNNGVVDDSQLPKDRFSAERLKGVDSTLKIQPAKLEDSAVYLCASSFSGRGEQFFGPGTRLTVL.

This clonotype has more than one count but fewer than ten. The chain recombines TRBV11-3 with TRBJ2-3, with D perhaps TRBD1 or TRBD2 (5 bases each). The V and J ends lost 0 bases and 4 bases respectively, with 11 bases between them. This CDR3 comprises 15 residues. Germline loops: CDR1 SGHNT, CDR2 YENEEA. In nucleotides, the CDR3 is TGTGCCAGCAGCTTAGAGGGGACCTGGGCAGATACGCAGTATTTT. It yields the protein CASSLEGTWADTQYF. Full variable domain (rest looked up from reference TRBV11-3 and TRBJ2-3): EAGVVQSPRYKIIEKKQPVAFWCNPISGHNTLYWYLQNLGQGPELLIRYENEEAVDDSQLPKDRFSAERLKGVDSTLKIQPAELGDSAVYLCASSLEGTWADTQYFGPGTRLTVL.

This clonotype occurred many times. Written as DNA, the CDR3 is TGTGCCATCAGTGCGGGACTAGCGGGAGGGTACTACGAGCAGTACTTC. It specifies CAISAGLAGGYYEQYF. The chain links TRBV10-3 to TRBJ2-7; 16 bases are shared with TRBD2. J was trimmed by 3 bases and V by 4 bases; bases with no gene match: 3. The CDR3 totals 16 residues. Germline-derived CDR1 and CDR2 are ENHRY and SYGVKD.

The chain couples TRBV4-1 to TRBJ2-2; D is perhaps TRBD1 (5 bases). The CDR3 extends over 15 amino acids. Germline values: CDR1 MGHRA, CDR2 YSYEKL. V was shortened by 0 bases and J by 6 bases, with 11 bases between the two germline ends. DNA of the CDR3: TGCGCCAGCAGCCAAGATGCGGCAGGGTCCGGGGAGCTGTTTTTT. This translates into CASSQDAAGSGELFF.

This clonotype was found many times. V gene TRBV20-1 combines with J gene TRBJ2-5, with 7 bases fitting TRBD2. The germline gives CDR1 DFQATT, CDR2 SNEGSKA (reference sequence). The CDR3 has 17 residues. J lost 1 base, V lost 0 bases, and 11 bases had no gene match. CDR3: CSARDKGKGTTQETQYF. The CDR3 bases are TGCAGTGCTAGAGATAAAGGGAAGGGGACTACCCAAGAGACCCAGTACTTC.

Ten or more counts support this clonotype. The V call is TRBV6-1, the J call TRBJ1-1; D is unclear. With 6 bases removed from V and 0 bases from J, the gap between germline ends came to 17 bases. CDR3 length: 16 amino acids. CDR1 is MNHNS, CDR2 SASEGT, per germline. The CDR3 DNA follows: TGTGCCAGCAGCGCCCCCCGGGGTGGGCTGAACACTGAAGCTTTCTTT. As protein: CASSAPRGGLNTEAFF.

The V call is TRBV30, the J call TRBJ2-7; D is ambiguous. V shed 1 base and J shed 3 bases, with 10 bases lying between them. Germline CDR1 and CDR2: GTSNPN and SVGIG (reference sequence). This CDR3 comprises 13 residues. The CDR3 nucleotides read TGTGCCTGGAGTGCCGGGTTCCTCTACGAGCAGTACTTC. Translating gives CAWSAGFLYEQYF.